Included here is one T cell receptor (beta chain) sequence, with context. The data were obtained in a study of T cells in Graves' hyperthyroidism and ophthalmopathy. The CDR3 length is 19 residues. In germline, CDR1 is LGHDT, CDR2 YNNKEL (reference sequence). The J segment lost 4 bases and the V segment lost 2 bases, leaving 16 bases of the junction unmatched. Amplification of TCR beta CDR3 regions used RNA as the template. HTBI primers were employed in a first-round RT-PCR of the TCR CDR3. TCRdb itself ran the multiplex PCR reads through MiXCR, one entry per CDR3 protein. The sample carries 240,000 or so distinct CDR3 sequences, approximately 16% recorded once.

The sequence came from a woman aged 18-30 years with Graves' ophthalmopathy. The chain joins TRBV3-1 to TRBJ2-5; 10 nucleotides line up with TRBD1. Sequenced input: blood. The DNA for the CDR3 is TGTGCCAGCAGCCAACATTTCTTCGAAACGGGACAGGGGTCAGAGACCCAGTACTTC. The encoded protein is CASSQHFFETGQGSETQYF.